These 8 T cell receptor beta chains were all obtained from the same sample, sequenced in a study of naive and memory T cell subsets. The beta constant-region primer was an equimolar mix of two oligonucleotides covering TRBC1 and TRBC2. TCRdb re-analysed the UMI-ligation and nested PCR reads in MiXCR, keeping a single row per CDR3 protein. The sample lists some 4,500 distinct CDR3 sequences; 7.2% were seen once. The sample comprised CD4+ TEMRA cells from blood. Specified subset: effector memory re-expressing CD45RA, CD45RA+ CD27-. The receptor set was obtained from a human donor in good health.

This clonotype was recorded many times. V usage is TRBV10-3 and J usage is TRBJ2-2; 7 nucleotides align to TRBD1. Germline V lookup: CDR1 ENHRY, CDR2 SYGVKD. V lost 5 bases and J lost 7; bases outside the gene matches: 4. The length of the CDR3 is 13 residues. The CDR3 sequence: CAISSRDSGELFF. As DNA, the CDR3 is TGTGCCATCAGTTCCAGGGACAGCGGGGAGCTGTTTTTT.

The chain has TRBV10-1 and TRBJ2-1; no reliable D call. The CDR3 contains 15 residues. With 2 bases removed from V and 4 bases from J, the gap between germline ends came to 12 bases. CDR1 WNHNN and CDR2 SYGVQD come from the germline V gene (reference sequence). DNA of the CDR3: TGCGCCAGCAGTGAGCCGACATTCGGATACAATGAGCAGTTCTTC. Protein sequence: CASSEPTFGYNEQFF.

This clonotype was seen only a few times. The chain recombines TRBV30 with TRBJ2-3; D gene unclear. Trimming left V 0 bases short and J 1 base short, with 14 bases between. The CDR3 totals 16 residues. Germline V lookup: CDR1 GTSNPN, CDR2 SVGIG (reference sequence). This CDR3 is CAWSVGPTARTDTQYF. CDR3 DNA: TGTGCCTGGAGTGTTGGCCCCACCGCTCGCACAGATACGCAGTATTTT. Using reference TRBV30 and TRBJ2-3 for the parts outside the CDR3, the full variable domain is SQTIHQWPATLVQPVGSPLSLECTVEGTSNPNLYWYRQAAGRGLQLLFYSVGIGQISSEVPQNLSASRPQDRQFILSSKKLLLSDSGFYLCAWSVGPTARTDTQYFGPGTRLTVL.

This clonotype was observed at least ten times. The chain combines TRBV20-1 with TRBJ1-1; the match to TRBD1 covers 7 bases. Germline V CDR1 and CDR2: DFQATT, SNEGSKA (reference sequence). The CDR3 has 16 amino acids. The V segment lost 7 bases and the J segment 1 base; nucleotides outside the gene matches: 15. In DNA form, the CDR3 reads TGCAGTGTTCCGAGTACCACCGGGACAGCGAACACTGAAGCTTTCTTT. It codes for CSVPSTTGTANTEAFF.

This clonotype was detected ten times or more. J is TRBJ1-3 and V is TRBV12-5, with 8 bases matching TRBD1. CDR3 length equals 15 residues. The junction had 4 bases not matched to a gene; V was cut back by 2 bases and J by 4 bases. Germline CDR1 reads LGHNT; CDR2 reads FRNRAP. This CDR3 reads CASGLSRDRGNTIYF. CDR3 DNA sequence: TGTGCTAGTGGTTTGTCACGGGACAGGGGAAACACCATATATTTT.

This clonotype was found many times. This sequence joins TRBV7-9 and TRBJ1-6, with D uncertain. V was cut by 3 bases and J by 8 bases, with 8 bases left in between. The CDR3 sequence is 13 residues long. Per the germline V gene, CDR1 is SEHNR and CDR2 is FQNEAQ (reference sequence). The CDR3 loop reads CASSFTRDSPLHF. CDR3 in DNA: TGTGCCAGCAGCTTTACAAGGGATTCACCCCTCCACTTT.

This clonotype was seen at least ten times. The V call is TRBV2, the J call TRBJ2-1; 8 bases are shared with TRBD2. The trim removed 7 bases at V and 6 bases at J, leaving 5 bases unmatched. CDR3 length: 13 residues. Germline loops: CDR1 SNHLY, CDR2 FYNNEI. The CDR3 sequence is CASTREGGNEQFF. CDR3 coding DNA: TGTGCCAGCACCCGGGAGGGTGGCAATGAGCAGTTCTTC.

The chain combines TRBV28 with TRBJ2-5; D possibly corresponds to TRBD1 (6 bases). The CDR3 consists of 15 residues. In germline, CDR1 is MDHEN, CDR2 SYDVKM. V dropped 3 bases and J dropped 0 bases, with 11 bases sitting between them. The CDR3 DNA follows: TGTGCCAGCAGTTTTTGGACAGCGCACCAAGAGACCCAGTACTTC. Encoded protein: CASSFWTAHQETQYF.